Shown below are 21 T cell receptor beta chains from a single sample sequenced in a study of primary melanoma T cells and metastatic recurrence. TCRdb keeps only in-frame clones here, not all; method: immunoSEQ multiplex PCR. This sample's clone table lists roughly 97 clones. Material: melanoma tumor tissue. The source is a human donor with melanoma.

The chain couples TRBV5-1 to TRBJ1-4, with 8 bases identical to TRBD1. V trimming: 1 base; J trimming: 5 bases; junction bases outside the gene matches: 4. The germline V gene encodes CDR1 SGHRS and CDR2 YFSETQ. This CDR3 comprises 15 residues. The CDR3 loop reads CASSLRTGRNEKLFF. The CDR3 DNA follows: TGCGCCAGCAGCTTGCGGACAGGGAGGAATGAAAAACTGTTTTTT. Full variable domain (remainder filled in from reference TRBV5-1 and TRBJ1-4): KAGVTQTPRYLIKTRGQQVTLSCSPISGHRSVSWYQQTPGQGLQFLFEYFSETQRNKGNFPGRFSGRQFSNSRSEMNVSTLELGDSALYLCASSLRTGRNEKLFFGSGTQLSVL.

The chain carries TRBV14 and TRBJ1-1, with D possibly matching TRBD1 (6 bases). The CDR3 length is 13 residues. CDR1 and CDR2 (germline): SGHDN, FVKESK. V was trimmed by 4 bases and J by 11 bases, leaving 17 bases between them. CDR3 in DNA: TGTGCCAGCAGCCCCTCATCCCCGAGGGGGGCTTTCTTT. It yields the protein CASSPSSPRGAFF. The variable domain in full, completed from reference TRBV14 and TRBJ1-1, reads EAGVTQFPSHSVIEKGQTVTLRCDPISGHDNLYWYRRVMGKEIKFLLHFVKESKQDESGMPNNRFLAERTGGTYSTLKVQPAELEDSGVYFCASSPSSPRGAFFGQGTRLTVV.

The rearrangement joins TRBV11-3 to TRBJ1-1; the D is unclear. The CDR3 covers 14 residues. The V gene's germline CDR1 is SGHNT and CDR2 YENEEA. V was shortened by 2 bases and J by 5 bases, with 12 bases between the two germline ends. Here the CDR3 DNA reads TGTGCCAGCAGCTTAACGCTGCGCCCTACTGAAGCTTTCTTT. Translating it yields CASSLTLRPTEAFF.

V is TRBV7-6 and J is TRBJ2-1, with D possibly being TRBD1 or TRBD2 (5 bases each). This CDR3 spans 15 amino acids. Between the trimmed V and J ends, which lost 3 bases and 6 bases, there was a span of 15 bases. Germline CDR1 reads SGHVS; CDR2 reads FNYEAQ. CDR3 loop: CASSLAVDGGNEQFF. The CDR3 nucleotides read TGTGCCAGCAGCTTGGCGGTAGATGGGGGCAATGAGCAGTTCTTC.

The V gene is TRBV11-3, the J gene TRBJ2-4, with D perhaps matching TRBD2 (6 bases). V lost 5 bases and J 0 bases, leaving 20 bases between the germline ends. CDR1 and CDR2 (germline): SGHNT, YENEEA. The CDR3 has 18 amino acids. CDR3 in DNA: TGTGCCAGCAGCCAAGTAGGAGGGCAGAGCCTAGCCAAAAACATTCAGTACTTC. Translation gives CASSQVGGQSLAKNIQYF.

V gene TRBV29-1 combines with J gene TRBJ2-5; the D is unclear. Per the germline V gene, CDR1 is SQVTM and CDR2 is ANQGSEA. The V gene lost 0 bases and the J gene lost 5 bases, with 16 bases spanning the gap. This CDR3 comprises 15 residues. As DNA, the CDR3 is TGCAGCGTTGAAGATAGTATAGGCAGGTCGGAGACCCAGTACTTC. It codes for CSVEDSIGRSETQYF.

This chain uses TRBV10-3 with TRBJ1-1; D unresolved. Between the trimmed V and J ends, which lost 0 bases and 5 bases, there was a span of 10 bases. CDR3 length: 14 amino acids. CDR1 ENHRY and CDR2 SYGVKD come from the germline V gene. Here the CDR3 DNA reads TGTGCCATCAGTGAGTCTGTGGTTGGAACTGAAGCTTTCTTT. It specifies CAISESVVGTEAFF.

The chain couples TRBV6-1 to TRBJ2-5, with 14 bases that match TRBD2. CDR1 and CDR2 from the germline V gene are MNHNS and SASEGT. Unmatched junction bases numbered 10, after V lost 0 bases and J lost 10 bases. The CDR3 spans 17 residues. The CDR3 DNA reads TGTGCCAGCAGTGAAGCGCGGGGGACTAGCGGGGGCCGGTACCAGTACTTC. The encoded protein is CASSEARGTSGGRYQYF.

The chain has TRBV30 and TRBJ2-7; D is possibly TRBD1 (5 bases). CDR1 and CDR2 (germline): GTSNPN, SVGIG (reference sequence). V lost 8 bases and J 0 bases, leaving 23 bases between the germline ends. CDR3 length equals 16 residues. CDR3 in DNA: TGTGCCAGCAGCCCAGCACAAAGGGGTATCTCCTACGAGCAGTACTTC. Its protein product is CASSPAQRGISYEQYF. The whole variable domain, filled in from reference TRBV30 and TRBJ2-7, reads SQTIHQWPATLVQPVGSPLSLECTVEGTSNPNLYWYRQAAGRGLQLLFYSVGIGQISSEVPQNLSASRPQDRQFILSSKKLLLSDSGFYLCASSPAQRGISYEQYFGPGTRLTVT.

J is TRBJ2-1 and V is TRBV6-8; the D call may be TRBD1 or TRBD2 (7 bases each). V lost 6 bases and J 8 bases, leaving 17 bases between the germline ends. The CDR3 has 14 residues. From germline, CDR1 is MNHGY and CDR2 SAAAGT. CDR3 coding DNA: TGTGCCAGCAGCGCGGGGGACAGTCTCGATGAGCAGTTCTTC. Amino acids: CASSAGDSLDEQFF.

CDR3 in DNA: TGTGCCAGCAGTTTATGGGGGGAGCAAAACACTGAAGCTTTCTTT. Translated, it gives CASSLWGEQNTEAFF. This chain uses TRBV28 with TRBJ1-1; D is perhaps TRBD1 (5 bases). Germline CDR1 is MDHEN and CDR2 is SYDVKM. This CDR3 is 15 amino acids long. With 0 bases removed from V and 2 bases from J, the gap between germline ends came to 10 bases. The whole variable domain, filled in from reference TRBV28 and TRBJ1-1, reads DVKVTQSSRYLVKRTGEKVFLECVQDMDHENMFWYRQDPGLGLRLIYFSYDVKMKEKGDIPEGYSVSREKKERFSLILESASTNQTSMYLCASSLWGEQNTEAFFGQGTRLTVV.

This chain uses TRBV5-1 with TRBJ2-4; TRBD1 agrees at 7 bases. Unmatched junction bases numbered 9, after V lost 3 bases and J lost 0 bases. From germline, CDR1 is SGHRS and CDR2 YFSETQ. The CDR3 loop spans 17 amino acids. The CDR3 here is CASSSQRTGLAKNIQYF. CDR3 coding DNA: TGCGCCAGCAGCTCTCAAAGGACAGGACTAGCCAAAAACATTCAGTACTTC.

The rearrangement uses TRBV11-3 and TRBJ2-7, with 8 positions matching TRBD2. Germline values: CDR1 SGHNT, CDR2 YENEEA. Germline trimming cut 0 bases from V and 0 bases from J; bases unmatched to any gene: 7. The CDR3 covers 17 residues. The CDR3 nucleotides are TGTGCCAGCAGCTTAGATATACTAGCGGACGACTCCTACGAGCAGTACTTC. This encodes CASSLDILADDSYEQYF.

Only one count was recorded for this clone. The rearrangement links TRBV11-3 to TRBJ2-3; TRBD1 is a possible D gene (7 bases). The CDR3 runs to 15 residues. V dropped 5 bases and J dropped 1 base, with 13 bases sitting between them. CDR1 and CDR2 (germline): SGHNT, YENEEA. In DNA form, the CDR3 reads TGTGCCAGCAGCCTTAGCGGACAGGGCACAGATACGCAGTATTTT. It translates to CASSLSGQGTDTQYF.

The genes are TRBV19 and TRBJ2-1, with TRBD1 matching 9 bases. This CDR3 has 15 residues. The germline CDR1 and CDR2 sequences are LNHDA and SQIVND (reference sequence). With 1 base clipped from V and 8 bases from J, the junction kept 6 bases outside the gene matches. The CDR3 sequence: CASSIAQDRGHEQFF. Here the CDR3 DNA reads TGTGCCAGTAGTATAGCCCAGGACAGGGGCCATGAGCAGTTCTTC.

This clone was recorded once. The chain couples TRBV18 to TRBJ1-1; D gene unclear. The CDR3 length is 17 residues. Germline CDR1 is KGHSH and CDR2 is LQKENI. V lost 3 bases and J 4 bases, leaving 21 bases between the germline ends. CDR3 protein: CASSPDWVIGPFTEAFF. The DNA for the CDR3 is TGTGCCAGCTCACCGGATTGGGTAATAGGGCCGTTCACTGAAGCTTTCTTT. Variable domain in full (rest from reference TRBV18 and TRBJ1-1): NAGVMQNPRHLVRRRGQEARLRCSPMKGHSHVYWYRQLPEEGLKFMVYLQKENIIDESGMPKERFSAEFPKEGPSILRIQQVVRGDSAAYFCASSPDWVIGPFTEAFFGQGTRLTVV.

The chain is built from TRBV30 and TRBJ2-1; D is unclear. Per germline, CDR1 GTSNPN and CDR2 SVGIG (reference sequence). CDR3 length equals 11 residues. V was trimmed by 3 bases and J by 7 bases, leaving 7 bases between them. CDR3 protein: CAWSLQNEQFF. In DNA form, the CDR3 reads TGTGCCTGGAGCCTACAAAATGAGCAGTTCTTC.

The V and J genes are TRBV30 and TRBJ1-1; D gene unclear. Germline lookup yields CDR1 GTSNPN and CDR2 SVGIG (reference sequence). The length of the CDR3 is 12 residues. Trimming removed 7 bases from V and 5 bases from J, with 14 bases in between. The CDR3 here is CAFAGMYTEAFF. The CDR3 DNA sequence: TGTGCCTTCGCCGGGATGTATACTGAAGCTTTCTTT.

The chain has TRBV10-3 and TRBJ1-2, with D hard to call. Germline V lookup: CDR1 ENHRY, CDR2 SYGVKD. The CDR3 has 15 residues. V lost 0 bases, J lost 4 bases, and 12 bases lay in between. The CDR3 protein is CAISESLGSAYGYTF. The CDR3 nucleotides read TGTGCCATCAGTGAGTCGCTGGGCTCCGCCTATGGCTACACCTTC.

The chain is built from TRBV19 and TRBJ1-5; the D is unclear. This CDR3 region has 12 residues. Per germline, CDR1 LNHDA and CDR2 SQIVND (reference sequence). The V end lost 2 bases, the J end lost 5 bases, and 4 bases lay between the germline ends. Here the CDR3 reads CASSITDQPQHF. Written as DNA, the CDR3 is TGTGCCAGTAGTATAACAGATCAGCCCCAGCATTTT. Based on the CDR3 plus reference TRBV19 and TRBJ1-5, the full variable domain is DGGITQSPKYLFRKEGQNVTLSCEQNLNHDAMYWYRQDPGQGLRLIYYSQIVNDFQKGDIAEGYSVSREKKESFPLTVTSAQKNPTAFYLCASSITDQPQHFGDGTRLSIL.

This clone was recorded once. V and J are TRBV11-3 and TRBJ1-5; D unclear. The CDR3 spans 14 residues. V lost 3 bases, J lost 3 bases, and 9 bases lay in between. Germline V CDR1 and CDR2: SGHNT, YENEEA. DNA for the CDR3: TGTGCCAGCAGCTTTGACATCCACAATCAGCCCCAGCATTTT. Residues: CASSFDIHNQPQHF. Complete variable domain (other parts from reference TRBV11-3 and TRBJ1-5): EAGVVQSPRYKIIEKKQPVAFWCNPISGHNTLYWYLQNLGQGPELLIRYENEEAVDDSQLPKDRFSAERLKGVDSTLKIQPAELGDSAVYLCASSFDIHNQPQHFGDGTRLSIL.